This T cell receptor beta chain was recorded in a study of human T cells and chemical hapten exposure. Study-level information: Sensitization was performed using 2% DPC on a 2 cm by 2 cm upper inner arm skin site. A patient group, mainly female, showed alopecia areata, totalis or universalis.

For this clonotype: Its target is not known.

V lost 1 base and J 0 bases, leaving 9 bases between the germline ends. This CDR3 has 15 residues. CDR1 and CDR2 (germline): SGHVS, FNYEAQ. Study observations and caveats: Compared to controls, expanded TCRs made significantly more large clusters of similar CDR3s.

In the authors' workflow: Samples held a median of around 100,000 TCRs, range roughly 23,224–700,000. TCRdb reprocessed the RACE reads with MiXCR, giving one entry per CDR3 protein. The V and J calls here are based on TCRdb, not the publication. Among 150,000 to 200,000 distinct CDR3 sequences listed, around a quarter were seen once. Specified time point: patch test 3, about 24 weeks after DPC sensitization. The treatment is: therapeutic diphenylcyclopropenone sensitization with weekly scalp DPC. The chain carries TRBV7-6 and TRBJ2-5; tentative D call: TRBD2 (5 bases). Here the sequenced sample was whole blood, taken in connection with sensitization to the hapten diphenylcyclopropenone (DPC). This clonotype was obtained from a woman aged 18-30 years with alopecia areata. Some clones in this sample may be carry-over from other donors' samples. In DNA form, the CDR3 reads TGTGCCAGCAGCTTAGGGACCGGGAACCAAGAGACCCAGTACTTC. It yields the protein CASSLGTGNQETQYF.